A selection of T cell receptor beta chains follows, all from one sample in a study of cytomegalovirus exposure and HLA in healthy donors. This table comes from immunoSEQ multiplex PCR, and its TCRdb copy is limited to in-frame clones, with some not included. This sample yields around 100,000 clones, of which more than 65% are seen a single time; about a tenth belongs to the top ten. Specimen: PBMCs. Receptors were obtained from a young woman in good health and CMV-seropositive. Both conserved end residues are part of each CDR3. D genes are given only for firm matches. The size field is filled for only some rows; it gives once, few, many or a size class.

J gene: TRBJ2-1
V gene: TRBV5-8
D gene: -
clone size: -
CDR3 DNA: TGTGCCAGCAGCTTGGGGACTAACCGGCACAATGAGCAGTTCTTC
CDR3 protein: CASSLGTNRHNEQFF

J gene: TRBJ2-3
V gene: TRBV7-9
D gene: TRBD1
clone size: -
CDR3 DNA: TGTGCCAGCAGCCCTAGACAGGGGAGGAGTACGGATACGCAGTATTTT
CDR3 protein: CASSPRQGRSTDTQYF

J gene: TRBJ2-3
V gene: TRBV27
D gene: TRBD2
clone size: -
CDR3 DNA: TGTGCCAGCAGTTTCCGGCGGGAGAGCACAGATACGCAGTATTTT
CDR3 protein: CASSFRRESTDTQYF

J gene: TRBJ1-1
V gene: TRBV2
D gene: -
clone size: -
CDR3 DNA: TGTGCCAGCAGTTATGAGGGTATGGACACTGAAGCTTTCTTT
CDR3 protein: CASSYEGMDTEAFF

J gene: TRBJ2-5
V gene: TRBV27
D gene: -
clone size: -
CDR3 DNA: TGTGCCAGCGGAAGAGACAGCCCAATGACCCAGTACTTC
CDR3 protein: CASGRDSPMTQYF

J gene: TRBJ2-7
V gene: TRBV7-9
D gene: -
clone size: -
CDR3 DNA: TGTGCCAGCGGACAGATAATCTACGAGCAGTACTTC
CDR3 protein: CASGQIIYEQYF

J gene: TRBJ2-2
V gene: TRBV5-6
D gene: TRBD2
clone size: -
CDR3 DNA: TGTGCCAGCAGCGGACTAGCGGGGGATTTCGGGGAGCTGTTTTTT
CDR3 protein: CASSGLAGDFGELFF

J gene: TRBJ2-1
V gene: TRBV7-3
D gene: -
clone size: -
CDR3 DNA: TGTGCCAGCAGCTTAATGCGGAGCTCCTACAATGAGCAGTTCTTC
CDR3 protein: CASSLMRSSYNEQFF

J gene: TRBJ2-7
V gene: TRBV13
D gene: TRBD1
clone size: few
CDR3 DNA: TGTGCCAGCAGCTTAGGCCCGGGACAGGGCTCCTACGAGCAGTACTTC
CDR3 protein: CASSLGPGQGSYEQYF

J gene: TRBJ2-7
V gene: TRBV29-1
D gene: TRBD2
clone size: -
CDR3 DNA: TGCAGCGTTGTGGGGGGGGGTACCTACGAGCAGTACTTC
CDR3 protein: CSVVGGGTYEQYF

J gene: TRBJ2-1
V gene: TRBV19
D gene: -
clone size: -
CDR3 DNA: TGTGCCAGTAGTTTCCCTGGGGGGACAGCGTACAATGAGCAGTTCTTC
CDR3 protein: CASSFPGGTAYNEQFF

J gene: TRBJ1-2
V gene: TRBV11-2
D gene: -
clone size: -
CDR3 DNA: TGTGCCAGCAGCTTAACGGTACGGACTGACTATGGCTACACCTTC
CDR3 protein: CASSLTVRTDYGYTF

J gene: TRBJ2-1
V gene: TRBV18
D gene: TRBD1
clone size: -
CDR3 DNA: TGTGCCAGCTCACCTTCGGGACAGGGGTACAATGAGCAGTTCTTC
CDR3 protein: CASSPSGQGYNEQFF

J gene: TRBJ1-1
V gene: TRBV2
D gene: -
clone size: -
CDR3 DNA: TGTGCCAGCAGGCCCGGGAGGGACACTGAAGCTTTCTTT
CDR3 protein: CASRPGRDTEAFF

J gene: TRBJ2-3
V gene: TRBV9
D gene: TRBD2
clone size: once
CDR3 DNA: TGTGCCAGCAGCCTAGCGGGAGGCGCACCAGATACGCAGTATTTT
CDR3 protein: CASSLAGGAPDTQYF

J gene: TRBJ2-7
V gene: TRBV7-9
D gene: TRBD1
clone size: -
CDR3 DNA: TGTGCCAGCAGCCACAGGCCGGGACAGGGATCTAACGAGCAGTACTTC
CDR3 protein: CASSHRPGQGSNEQYF

J gene: TRBJ1-1
V gene: TRBV29-1
D gene: TRBD1
clone size: few
CDR3 DNA: TGCAGCGTTGACCAGGGGGGTCAGAGCACTGAAGCTTTCTTT
CDR3 protein: CSVDQGGQSTEAFF

J gene: TRBJ1-4
V gene: TRBV10-2
D gene: -
clone size: -
CDR3 DNA: TGCGCCACCTTTGGGCACGCAACTAATGAAAAACTGTTTTTT
CDR3 protein: CATFGHATNEKLFF

J gene: TRBJ1-3
V gene: TRBV7-9
D gene: TRBD1
clone size: -
CDR3 DNA: TGTGCCAGCAGCCCCTGGCTGGGACAGGGGCCATCCTTTGGAAACACCATATATTTT
CDR3 protein: CASSPWLGQGPSFGNTIYF

J gene: TRBJ2-2
V gene: TRBV29-1
D gene: TRBD1
clone size: -
CDR3 DNA: TGCAGCGTGCTGCGGCAGGGGGTGTTCACCGGGGAGCTGTTTTTT
CDR3 protein: CSVLRQGVFTGELFF

J gene: TRBJ1-6
V gene: TRBV27
D gene: -
clone size: -
CDR3 DNA: TGTGCCAGCAGTTTTCGGGGGGATAATTCACCCCTCCACTTT
CDR3 protein: CASSFRGDNSPLHF

J gene: TRBJ2-7
V gene: TRBV5-1
D gene: TRBD1
clone size: -
CDR3 DNA: TGCGCCAGCAGCCCCGGGACAGCCTACGAGCAGTACTTC
CDR3 protein: CASSPGTAYEQYF

J gene: TRBJ2-7
V gene: TRBV11-3
D gene: -
clone size: once
CDR3 DNA: TGTGCCAGCAGCTTAGGACGGGAGTCCCACGAGCAGTACTTC
CDR3 protein: CASSLGRESHEQYF

J gene: TRBJ1-3
V gene: TRBV28
D gene: TRBD1
clone size: -
CDR3 DNA: TGTGCCAGCATTCCGACAGGGACTGGAAACACCATATATTTT
CDR3 protein: CASIPTGTGNTIYF

J gene: TRBJ2-1
V gene: TRBV4-1
D gene: TRBD2
clone size: -
CDR3 DNA: TGCGCCAGCAGCCAAGATGGGGGAGGACTAGCGAACAATGAGCAGTTCTTC
CDR3 protein: CASSQDGGGLANNEQFF

J gene: TRBJ1-5
V gene: TRBV27
D gene: TRBD1
clone size: once
CDR3 DNA: TGTGCCAGCAGTCGGACAGGGCGCAATCAGCCCCAGCATTTT
CDR3 protein: CASSRTGRNQPQHF

J gene: TRBJ2-5
V gene: TRBV10-3
D gene: TRBD1
clone size: -
CDR3 DNA: TGTGCCATCAGTGAGTATCTGGGACAGAAACAAGAGACCCAGTACTTC
CDR3 protein: CAISEYLGQKQETQYF